This T cell receptor (beta chain) emerged from a study of CD8+ T cells in alopecia areata. Background on the study: Twice daily, treated patients received 5 to 10 mg of oral tofacitinib. After 6 to 18 months of tofacitinib, follow-up continued 6 months off drug.

Study results and caveats: Scalp samples also yield sequences of resident alphabeta T cells from normal skin. The study found tofacitinib significantly decreased scalp clonality and expanded CD8+ clones among the top 100.

CDR1 and CDR2 from the germline V gene are SGHRS and YFSETQ. The CDR3 sequence is 15 residues long. The V segment lost 4 bases and the J segment 0 bases; nucleotides outside the gene matches: 4. RNA, once extracted, was reverse transcribed into cDNA for use as the sequencing template. TCRdb's table, derived via immunoSEQ multiplex PCR, lists solely in-frame clones and lacks some. The sample carries fewer than 250,000 clones, approximately 67% recorded once. Details on this clone: Its antigen is unknown.

Treatment indicated: oral pan-JAK inhibitor, 5-10 mg twice daily. This sequence originates from a human donor with alopecia areata. V and J are TRBV5-1 and TRBJ2-3, with 8 bases fitting TRBD1. Sequenced here: CD4+ T cells sorted from blood, sampled around week 49, from a patient treated with tofacitinib. CDR3 DNA: TGCGCCAGCAGCAGGGACAGGTCTAGCACAGATACGCAGTATTTT. This translates into CASSRDRSSTDTQYF.